The subject of this entry is one TCR beta chain. The data were obtained in a study of lymphopenia after photon versus proton radiotherapy. Germline V gives CDR1 MNHNY, CDR2 SVGAGI (reference sequence). The V segment lost 6 bases and the J segment 4 bases; nucleotides outside the gene matches: 15. The CDR3 totals 16 residues. Sequenced by immunoSEQ multiplex PCR; TCRdb stores in-frame clones only, minus some. The sample shows 68,000 or so clones, approximately 91% of them seen only once. The sample consisted of peripheral blood, taken from a patient treated with photon-based radiotherapy. The TCR originated in an older woman with pancreatic cancer. This chain joins TRBV6-6 and TRBJ2-7, with 7 bases identical to TRBD2. The CDR3 DNA follows: TGTGCCAGCAGACCCCCTTCTAGCGGAGCGGTGTACGAGCAGTACTTC. It encodes CASRPPSSGAVYEQYF.